These T cell receptor beta chains were read from a single sample in a study of CD8 T cells in Susac syndrome. TCRdb called the immunoSEQ multiplex PCR reads again in MiXCR, with one record for every CDR3 protein. The sample yields under 200,000 distinct CDR3 sequences, about 95% seen once. Sequencing was done on a sample of CD4+ T cells from PBMCs. The receptors stem from a human donor in good health. The CDR3 runs from the conserved cysteine through the conserved F or W. The D gene is left open where the match is weak. Clone size is not always given. Where it is, it says once, few, many or a class for expanded clones.

D	V	size	J	CDR3	DNA
.	TRBV6-2/TRBV6-3	.	TRBJ1-5	CASMALALAQSNQPQHF	TGTGCCAGCATGGCCCTGGCGTTGGCTCAAAGCAATCAGCCCCAGCATTTT
TRBD1	TRBV5-4	.	TRBJ2-7	CASSLRQGAEEQYF	TGTGCCAGCAGCTTAAGGCAGGGGGCAGAGGAGCAGTACTTC
.	TRBV10-3	once	TRBJ2-1	CAISTGSNEQFF	TGTGCCATCTCCACGGGAAGTAATGAGCAGTTCTTC
.	TRBV29-1	.	TRBJ1-1	CSVEQTNTEAFF	TGCAGCGTTGAACAAACAAACACTGAAGCTTTCTTT
.	TRBV3-1	few	TRBJ1-1	CASSIVLAPEGEAFF	TGTGCCAGCAGCATCGTACTTGCGCCGGAAGGTGAAGCTTTCTTT
.	TRBV20-1	.	TRBJ1-5	CSAGAGDQPQHF	TGCAGTGCTGGGGCGGGGGATCAGCCCCAGCATTTT
TRBD1	TRBV4-1	.	TRBJ1-4	CASSQVDRGSGKLFF	TGCGCCAGCAGCCAGGTCGACAGGGGTAGCGGAAAACTGTTTTTT
TRBD1	TRBV20-1	.	TRBJ2-7	CSALTGLGSYEQYF	TGCAGTGCTCTGACAGGGCTAGGCTCCTACGAGCAGTACTTC
.	TRBV20-1	.	TRBJ1-4	CSARVGGGGKLFF	TGCAGTGCTAGAGTGGGAGGGGGAGGAAAACTGTTTTTT
TRBD1	TRBV25-1	.	TRBJ2-1	CASSRQGRGWQFF	TGTGCCAGTTCAAGACAGGGGCGCGGTTGGCAGTTCTTC
.	TRBV27	.	TRBJ1-1	CASSLSIWNTEAFF	TGTGCCAGCAGTTTATCGATTTGGAACACTGAAGCTTTCTTT
TRBD1	TRBV24-1	.	TRBJ2-7	CATSDFIRQGQGYEQYF	TGTGCCACCAGTGATTTTATAAGACAGGGGCAAGGGTACGAGCAGTACTTC
TRBD2	TRBV7-2	.	TRBJ2-3	CASSSRTSPDTQYF	TGTGCCAGCAGCTCCCGGACTAGCCCAGATACGCAGTATTTT
.	TRBV7-9	.	TRBJ1-1	CASSHRGVYDTEAFF	TGTGCCAGCAGCCATCGCGGGGTGTACGACACTGAAGCTTTCTTT
TRBD2	TRBV29-1	.	TRBJ2-3	CSVEAGAPDTQYF	TGCAGCGTTGAGGCGGGAGCCCCAGATACGCAGTATTTT
TRBD2	TRBV5-4	.	TRBJ2-3	CASSLDAGGSTDTQYF	TGTGCCAGCAGCTTGGATGCGGGGGGAAGCACAGATACGCAGTATTTT
.	TRBV6-4	.	TRBJ1-5	CASSGGVRQPQHF	TGTGCCAGCAGTGGGGGGGTCCGACAGCCCCAGCATTTT
.	TRBV25-1	.	TRBJ2-2	CASSDSRATGELFF	TGTGCCAGCAGTGACTCTCGGGCCACCGGGGAGCTGTTTTTT
.	TRBV19	.	TRBJ1-2	CASSSERSNYGYTF	TGTGCCAGTAGTTCAGAGCGTTCTAACTATGGCTACACCTTC
.	TRBV3-1	.	TRBJ1-5	CASSTARDGQPQHF	TGTGCCAGCAGCACAGCCAGGGACGGGCAGCCCCAGCATTTT
.	TRBV20-1	.	TRBJ2-4	CSARVTPQYF	TGCAGTGCTAGGGTGACACCACAGTACTTC
.	TRBV5-1	.	TRBJ2-2	CASRSDSGATGELFF	TGCGCCAGCAGGTCGGACAGCGGGGCCACCGGGGAGCTGTTTTTT
TRBD1	TRBV30	.	TRBJ1-1	CAWNRGSGNTEAFF	TGTGCCTGGAACAGGGGAAGCGGAAACACTGAAGCTTTCTTT
TRBD2	TRBV11-2	.	TRBJ2-3	CASSLGLAEFTDTQYF	TGTGCCAGCAGCTTAGGACTAGCGGAATTCACAGATACGCAGTATTTT